A single sample gave rise to the 24 T cell receptor beta chains below, sequenced in a study of identical twins. TCRdb independently ran MiXCR on the 5' RACE reads; one entry per CDR3 protein. The sample includes about 1.7 million distinct CDR3 sequences, more than 30% of them seen just once. Material: cord blood. The source of these receptors is a newborn girl in good health.

The chain has TRBV12-3 or TRBV12-4 and TRBJ2-1; TRBD2 aligns across 8 bases. CDR3 length: 16 amino acids. Losses at the gene ends were 3 bases for V and 5 bases for J; bases not matched to a gene: 9. DNA of the CDR3: TGTGCCAGCAGTTTGGGGTCGGGGGGGCTCGACAATGAGCAGTTCTTC. Amino acids: CASSLGSGGLDNEQFF.

The chain joins TRBV7-2 to TRBJ2-7, with 9 bases identical to TRBD2. The germline gives CDR1 SGHTA, CDR2 FQGNSA. The CDR3 consists of 15 residues. V was clipped by 2 bases and J by 7 bases; unmatched bases: 9. The DNA of the CDR3 is TGTGCCAGCAGCTTATGGGGACTAGCTCTTGGGGAGCAGTACTTC. Residues: CASSLWGLALGEQYF.

This sequence joins TRBV12-3 or TRBV12-4 and TRBJ1-5; 9 nucleotides match TRBD1. V was clipped by 5 bases and J by 11 bases; unmatched bases: 10. This CDR3 comprises 14 residues. The CDR3 DNA reads TGTGCCAGCAGTCAAGACAGGGGGGAACAGGCCCAGCATTTT. Amino acid sequence: CASSQDRGEQAQHF.

The chain employs TRBV7-2 and TRBJ2-7; TRBD2 might be the D (5 bases). In germline, CDR1 is SGHTA, CDR2 FQGNSA. Between the trimmed V and J ends, which lost 5 bases and 2 bases, there was a span of 16 bases. CDR3 length equals 15 residues. CDR3 sequence: CASSDFGLSAYEQYF. CDR3 bases: TGTGCCAGCAGCGATTTCGGACTTTCGGCCTACGAGCAGTACTTC.

The chain couples TRBV20-1 to TRBJ2-7, with D perhaps given as TRBD1 or TRBD2 (6 bases each). CDR3 length equals 14 residues. V was pared by 4 bases and J by 7 bases, with 20 bases between. Looked up from germline, CDR1 is DFQATT and CDR2 is SNEGSKA (reference sequence). CDR3 DNA sequence: TGCAGTGCTATTCCCAGGGCGGGACATCAAGAGCAGTACTTC. Protein sequence: CSAIPRAGHQEQYF.

This clonotype was seen a handful of times. The chain is built from TRBV18 and TRBJ2-7, with a tentative D call TRBD1 (6 bases). V was pared by 5 bases and J by 2 bases, with 16 bases between. CDR1 is KGHSH, CDR2 LQKENI, per germline. The CDR3 has 15 amino acids. The CDR3 region is CASSTGLWGPYEQYF. The CDR3 coding sequence is TGTGCCAGCTCAACCGGACTTTGGGGGCCCTACGAGCAGTACTTC.

The CDR3 region is CASIGQGLATEAFF. CDR3 coding DNA: TGTGCCAGCATTGGACAGGGCTTGGCGACTGAAGCTTTCTTT. The rearrangement joins TRBV7-9 to TRBJ1-1; TRBD1 agrees at 8 bases. V trimming: 7 bases; J trimming: 5 bases; junction bases outside the gene matches: 9. CDR1 is SEHNR and CDR2 is FQNEAQ in the germline V gene (reference sequence). This CDR3 has 14 amino acids.

The V gene is TRBV21-1, the J gene TRBJ2-1; the table's D call TRBD1 went unverified against the DNA. TRBV21-1 is reported as a pseudogene. The CDR3 consists of 16 residues. Here the CDR3 reads CASSNVDRAPYNEQFF. DNA for the CDR3: TGTGCCAGCAGCAACGTGGACAGGGCCCCCTACAATGAGCAGTTCTTC.

In this sample, this clonotype turned up a few times. The chain combines TRBV7-2 with TRBJ2-3; 7 bases match TRBD1. Germline trimming cut 6 bases from V and 0 bases from J; bases unmatched to any gene: 3. The CDR3 is made up of 14 amino acids. Germline-derived CDR1 and CDR2 are SGHTA and FQGNSA. Written as DNA, the CDR3 is TGTGCCAGCAGACAGACAGGGAGCACAGATACGCAGTATTTT. Residues: CASRQTGSTDTQYF.

The chain joins TRBV7-2 to TRBJ1-5, with D perhaps TRBD1 (6 bases). V was shortened by 2 bases and J by 3 bases, with 11 bases between the two germline ends. The CDR3 covers 15 residues. Germline V gene sequence: CDR1 SGHTA, CDR2 FQGNSA. The DNA of the CDR3 is TGTGCCAGCAGCTTACAGACAGGTCACAATCAGCCCCAGCATTTT. It encodes CASSLQTGHNQPQHF.

The DNA of the CDR3 is TGTGCCAGCAGCCACGACAGGGAGGCCTACGAGCAGTACTTC. As protein: CASSHDREAYEQYF. V usage is TRBV3-1 and J usage is TRBJ2-7, with D possibly matching TRBD1 (7 bases). The V and J ends lost 3 bases and 2 bases respectively, with 11 bases between them. The CDR3 has 14 amino acids. Looked up from germline, CDR1 is LGHDT and CDR2 is YNNKEL (reference sequence).

This clonotype was seen a few times. This chain joins TRBV29-1 and TRBJ1-1; 7 bases are shared with TRBD1. Germline CDR1 SQVTM, CDR2 ANQGSEA. This CDR3 comprises 14 residues. V was pared by 6 bases and J by 1 base, with 8 bases of the junction left unmatched. CDR3 in amino acids: CSVPGTAGNTEAFF. CDR3 in DNA: TGCAGCGTACCCGGGACAGCTGGGAACACTGAAGCTTTCTTT. The entire variable domain, with the rest obtained from reference TRBV29-1 and TRBJ1-1, is as follows: SAVISQKPSRDICQRGTSLTIQCQVDSQVTMMFWYRQQPGQSLTLIATANQGSEATYESGFVIDKFPISRPNLTFSTLTVSNMSPEDSSIYLCSVPGTAGNTEAFFGQGTRLTVV.

The chain employs TRBV7-2 and TRBJ1-6, with D maybe TRBD1 (6 bases). This CDR3 has 14 residues. Trimming removed 5 bases from V and 5 bases from J, with 10 bases in between. CDR1 and CDR2 from the germline V gene are SGHTA and FQGNSA. The CDR3 nucleotides read TGTGCCAGCAGCCCTTGGACAGATAATTCACCCCTCCACTTT. As protein: CASSPWTDNSPLHF. Drawing the rest from reference TRBV7-2 and TRBJ1-6, the complete variable domain is GAGVSQSPSNKVTEKGKDVELRCDPISGHTALYWYRQSLGQGLEFLIYFQGNSAPDKSGLPSDRFSAERTGGSVSTLTIQRTQQEDSAVYLCASSPWTDNSPLHFGNGTRLTVT.

The gene calls are TRBV5-1 and TRBJ2-1, with 7 nucleotides matching TRBD2. The germline gives CDR1 SGHRS, CDR2 YFSETQ. CDR3 length: 15 residues. Unmatched junction bases numbered 9, after V lost 1 base and J lost 8 bases. The CDR3 spells CASSLNGGGVHEQFF. Written as DNA, the CDR3 is TGCGCCAGCAGCTTGAATGGGGGGGGTGTACATGAGCAGTTCTTC.

This clonotype showed up just a few times. This chain uses TRBV5-5 with TRBJ1-1, with TRBD1 matching over 11 bases. Germline V gives CDR1 SGHKS, CDR2 YYEKEE (reference sequence). The CDR3 has 18 residues. J lost 3 bases, V lost 0 bases, and 10 bases had no gene match. The CDR3 protein is CASSLALGTGGRDTEAFF. The DNA of the CDR3 is TGTGCCAGCAGCTTGGCCTTAGGGACAGGGGGTAGGGACACTGAAGCTTTCTTT.

Many counts were recorded for this clonotype. Here the CDR3 reads CASSQDIRAPYEQYF. The CDR3 DNA follows: TGTGCCAGCAGCCAAGATATCAGGGCCCCCTACGAGCAGTACTTC. The chain recombines TRBV4-2 with TRBJ2-7; weak D call: TRBD1 (5 bases). Between the trimmed V and J ends, which lost 0 bases and 2 bases, there was a span of 11 bases. The CDR3 runs to 15 residues. CDR1 and CDR2 (germline): LGHNA, YNFKEQ.

This clonotype was detected only a few times. The CDR3 region has the DNA TGCGCCAGCAGCTTCGGGGGGGGACCTAACAATGAGCAGTTCTTC. Translating it yields CASSFGGGPNNEQFF. This chain links TRBV5-1 with TRBJ2-1, with 8 bases identical to TRBD2. The CDR3 consists of 15 residues. The ends lost 2 bases at V and 5 bases at J; junction bases unmatched: 6. Germline CDR1 and CDR2: SGHRS and YFSETQ.

This clonotype was seen repeatedly, ten times or more. The J gene is TRBJ2-6, the V gene TRBV12-3 or TRBV12-4; either TRBD1 or TRBD2 may supply D (5 bases each). There are 18 residues in the CDR3. The V gene lost 3 bases and the J gene lost 0 bases, with 15 bases spanning the gap. The CDR3 DNA follows: TGTGCCAGCAGTTTTAGGGATTGGGGGTTCTCTGGGGCCAACGTCCTGACTTTC. Its protein product is CASSFRDWGFSGANVLTF.

This clonotype came up a few times. The V and J genes are TRBV12-3 or TRBV12-4 and TRBJ1-2; maybe TRBD1 (6 bases). V was clipped by 5 bases and J by 8 bases, with 12 bases between them. The CDR3 is 12 amino acids. In DNA form, the CDR3 reads TGTGCCAGCAGTCGGGGGCCCGAAGGCTACACCTTC. Its translation is CASSRGPEGYTF.

The CDR3 DNA sequence: TGTGCCAGCAGGCCGATTAGCGGCTCCTACAATGAGCAGTTCTTC. Protein product: CASRPISGSYNEQFF. This chain links TRBV14 with TRBJ2-1; maybe TRBD2 (6 bases). V was pared by 6 bases and J by 0 bases, with 12 bases between. The CDR3 sequence is 15 residues long. CDR1 and CDR2 from the germline V gene are SGHDN and FVKESK.

This clonotype has only a few counts. This chain uses TRBV7-2 with TRBJ2-1; 9 bases map to TRBD1. This CDR3 region has 15 residues. Trimming took 3 bases from V and 6 from J; bases not matched to a gene: 6. Germline-derived CDR1 and CDR2 are SGHTA and FQGNSA. CDR3 DNA: TGTGCCAGCAGCTTCCGGGACAGGGAGGGCAATGAGCAGTTCTTC. Translation gives CASSFRDREGNEQFF. The variable domain in full, completed from reference TRBV7-2 and TRBJ2-1, reads GAGVSQSPSNKVTEKGKDVELRCDPISGHTALYWYRQSLGQGLEFLIYFQGNSAPDKSGLPSDRFSAERTGGSVSTLTIQRTQQEDSAVYLCASSFRDREGNEQFFGPGTRLTVL.

This clonotype appeared a few times. The chain couples TRBV19 to TRBJ2-5; 7 bases agree with TRBD1. Looked up from germline, CDR1 is LNHDA and CDR2 is SQIVND (reference sequence). This CDR3 contains 15 residues. J was trimmed by 4 bases and V by 6 bases; bases with no gene match: 11. The CDR3 DNA is TGTGCCAGTAGGGTGGGACAGAGCTTAGGAGAGACCCAGTACTTC. Protein: CASRVGQSLGETQYF.

The sample holds a few counts of this clonotype. The rearrangement uses TRBV3-1 and TRBJ2-5, with D perhaps TRBD1 or TRBD2 (5 bases each). V was clipped by 4 bases and J by 1 base, with 13 bases between them. CDR3 size: 15 residues. Per the germline V gene, CDR1 is LGHDT and CDR2 is YNNKEL (reference sequence). This CDR3 reads CASSPRGRTQETQYF. The DNA of the CDR3 is TGTGCCAGCAGCCCACGGGGACGGACCCAAGAGACCCAGTACTTC.

The chain couples TRBV11-2 to TRBJ1-4; 9 bases fit TRBD1. The length of the CDR3 is 16 residues. Germline CDR1 SGHAT, CDR2 FQNNGV. The J segment lost 8 bases and the V segment lost 5 bases, leaving 12 bases of the junction unmatched. CDR3 loop: CASSPLGGQGYEKLFF. The DNA of the CDR3 is TGTGCCAGCAGCCCCCTTGGGGGACAGGGTTACGAAAAACTGTTTTTT.